Following are 20 T cell receptor beta chains from one sample sequenced in a study of metastatic and nonmetastatic thyroid tumors (dated by TCRdb to about 2020). Before undergoing thyroid surgery, none of the patients had been given any kind of treatment. Library preparation was by PCR. TCRdb records Illumina HiSeq 4000 as the sequencer. TCRdb cleaned the public reads at Q25 with fastp, built clones with MiXCR and kept in-frame beta chains. The sample records around 20,000 clones, 25% to 30% of which are singletons. The ten largest clones add up to 6% to 7.5% of the sample. Sequencing used blood. The source of these receptors is a female donor with papillary thyroid cancer or a benign thyroid nodule (not recorded which). Some clones in this sample may be carry-over from other donors' samples.

In this sample, this clone is large (0.1 to 1%). J is TRBJ2-7 and V is TRBV28; TRBD2 agrees at 8 bases. Germline-derived CDR1 and CDR2 are MDHEN and SYDVKM. With 1 base clipped from V and 13 bases from J, the junction kept 9 bases outside the gene matches. The CDR3 totals 13 residues. DNA of the CDR3: TGTGCCAGCAGTTTATTGGGGACTAGTGGTCTATACTTC. It yields the protein CASSLLGTSGLYF.

This clone is judged medium-sized. This rearrangement joins TRBV12-3 or TRBV12-4 to TRBJ1-1, with a weak D call TRBD1 (6 bases). Trimming took 2 bases from V and 4 from J, leaving 11 bases between them. The CDR3 covers 14 residues. CDR3 amino acids: CASSLLQGVTEAFF. CDR3 nucleotide sequence: TGTGCCAGCAGTTTATTACAGGGTGTCACTGAAGCTTTCTTT.

This clone was seen a handful of times. This chain connects TRBV19 to TRBJ1-2; 8 bases map to TRBD1. This CDR3 region has 13 residues. Germline V lookup: CDR1 LNHDA, CDR2 SQIVND (reference sequence). Trimming cost V 4 bases and J 5 bases; bases outside gene matches: 3. The CDR3, as DNA: TGTGCCAGTAGTACCCGGGACAGGTATGGCTACACCTTC. Its protein product is CASSTRDRYGYTF.

This chain joins TRBV5-1 and TRBJ2-1; D perhaps matches TRBD2 (5 bases). The CDR3 consists of 15 residues. V dropped 1 base and J dropped 7 bases, with 15 bases sitting between them. The germline V gene encodes CDR1 SGHRS and CDR2 YFSETQ. CDR3 DNA: TGCGCCAGCAGCTTGCAACTCCAGACTACTAATGAGCAGTTCTTC. It codes for CASSLQLQTTNEQFF.

This clone showed up many times. The chain joins TRBV5-1 to TRBJ2-7; possible D gene TRBD2, 6 bases. The germline V and J ends were trimmed by 5 bases and 2 bases, with 14 bases remaining between them. The V gene's germline CDR1 is SGHRS and CDR2 YFSETQ. The CDR3 is 14 amino acids. CDR3 in amino acids: CASSTEGGPYEQYF. The CDR3 DNA reads TGCGCCAGCAGTACGGAGGGTGGACCCTACGAGCAGTACTTC.

This clone is labeled medium-sized. The J gene is TRBJ2-1, the V gene TRBV12-3 or TRBV12-4; D possibly corresponds to TRBD2 (5 bases). V lost 3 bases, J lost 2 bases, and 11 bases lay in between. The CDR3 is made up of 15 amino acids. The CDR3 DNA reads as TGTGCCAGCAGTTTTCGGGAAGGGACCTACAATGAGCAGTTCTTC. This encodes CASSFREGTYNEQFF.

The V call is TRBV6-1, the J call TRBJ2-3; unclear D gene. Trimming took 7 bases from V and 3 from J, leaving 17 bases between them. The CDR3 sequence is 15 residues long. Germline V gives CDR1 MNHNS, CDR2 SASEGT. CDR3 protein: CASILPAYLTDTQYF. The CDR3 DNA reads as TGTGCCAGCATCCTCCCGGCGTACTTAACAGATACGCAGTATTTT.

The chain couples TRBV28 to TRBJ2-7; D remains unclear. The CDR3 has 13 amino acids. Germline CDR1 and CDR2: MDHEN and SYDVKM. The germline V and J ends were trimmed by 3 bases and 0 bases, with 6 bases remaining between them. The CDR3 DNA reads as TGTGCCAGCAGTTTGATGGGCTCCTACGAGCAGTACTTC. The encoded protein is CASSLMGSYEQYF.

This clone is categorized as medium-sized (0.01 to 0.1%). This chain uses TRBV6-1 with TRBJ2-7, with TRBD2 identical over 9 bases. After removal of 6 bases from V and 4 bases from J, the junction contained 4 bases not matched to a gene. The CDR3 is 13 amino acids. The germline V gene encodes CDR1 MNHNS and CDR2 SASEGT. The CDR3 spells CASRRTSEYEQYF. The DNA for the CDR3 is TGTGCCAGCAGACGGACTAGCGAGTACGAGCAGTACTTC.

The chain recombines TRBV4-2 with TRBJ2-7; 8 bases match TRBD1. The germline V gene encodes CDR1 LGHNA and CDR2 YNFKEQ. V lost 6 bases and J lost 3; bases outside the gene matches: 7. The CDR3 loop spans 14 amino acids. The CDR3 DNA is TGTGCCAGCAGTCGCGGACAGGGAGACTACGAGCAGTACTTC. Translated, it gives CASSRGQGDYEQYF.

Note on this clone: Being one base from a much bigger clone, this may be a read error. The chain uses TRBV9 and TRBJ1-6; D not resolved. Germline values: CDR1 SGDLS, CDR2 YYNGEE. V was cut by 4 bases and J by 9 bases, with 14 bases left in between. The CDR3 sequence is 14 residues long. The CDR3 DNA reads as TGTGCCAGCAGCTCGGTACGGGGAAGTTCACCCCTCCACTTT. This sequence encodes CASSSVRGSSPLHF.

Within the sample, this clone is medium-sized (0.01 to 0.1%). The chain links TRBV12-3 or TRBV12-4 to TRBJ2-7, with 9 bases lining up with TRBD1. This CDR3 region has 12 residues. J lost 3 bases, V lost 6 bases, and 0 bases had no gene match. The CDR3 spells CASRTGGYEQYF. CDR3 coding DNA: TGTGCCAGCAGGACAGGGGGCTACGAGCAGTACTTC.

This clone has just one count. CDR3 coding DNA: TGTGCCAGCAGCTCCGGGGTGGGGACCGAGGTCAATGAGCAGTTCTTC. Its protein is CASSSGVGTEVNEQFF. The genes are TRBV11-1 and TRBJ2-1; the D gene could be TRBD1 or TRBD2 (5 bases each). V was trimmed by 4 bases and J by 6 bases, leaving 19 bases between them. The CDR3 contains 16 residues. Germline lookup yields CDR1 SGHAT and CDR2 FQDESV (reference sequence).

This chain links TRBV5-6 with TRBJ1-2, with 8 bases fitting TRBD1. The junction had 15 bases not matched to a gene; V was cut back by 4 bases and J by 7 bases. Germline CDR1 is SGHDT and CDR2 is YYEEEE. The CDR3 has 16 residues. For the CDR3, the DNA is TGTGCCAGCAGCCTCCAAGGACAGGGTACATCAGGTGGCTACACCTTC. Amino acids: CASSLQGQGTSGGYTF.

There are a few counts of this clone. V and J are TRBV7-9 and TRBJ1-1; D uncertain. The CDR3 is made up of 11 amino acids. Trimming removed 2 bases from V and 6 bases from J, with 4 bases in between. Per germline, CDR1 SEHNR and CDR2 FQNEAQ (reference sequence). CDR3 bases: TGTGCCAGCAGCTTAATTGCTGAAGCTTTCTTT. It is translated as CASSLIAEAFF.

This clone was found a few times. Germline is not matched at one junction end, which may reflect a read error. The gene calls are TRBV6-6 and TRBJ2-6; D unresolved. Germline lookup yields CDR1 MNHNY and CDR2 SVGAGI (reference sequence). The CDR3 runs 15 residues. The CDR3 bases are TGTCCCAGCATTTACTCAGACGCCTGGGCCAACGTCCTGACTTTC. Translation: CPSIYSDAWANVLTF.

The table lists this clone with many counts. The rearrangement links TRBV5-4 to TRBJ1-6; D remains unclear. From germline, CDR1 is SGHNT and CDR2 YYREEE (reference sequence). V lost 1 base and J lost 7, with 3 bases in between. The CDR3 loop spans 12 amino acids. The CDR3 DNA follows: TGTGCCAGCAGCTTGCAGAATTCACCCCTCCACTTT. It yields the protein CASSLQNSPLHF.

Only a few counts were recorded for this clone. V usage is TRBV6-2 or TRBV6-3 and J usage is TRBJ2-3; unclear D gene. This CDR3 has 16 residues. The germline CDR1 and CDR2 sequences are MNHEY and SVGEGT. The V gene lost 5 bases and the J gene lost 2 bases, with 17 bases spanning the gap. The CDR3 coding sequence is TGTGCCAGCAGTAACGTAAGTGGCTTCCACACAGATACGCAGTATTTT. Its protein is CASSNVSGFHTDTQYF.

This clone has at least ten counts. Other DNA sequences in this specimen translate into the identical CDR3. CDR3 sequence: CSVGVHTTNTEAFF. DNA of the CDR3: TGCAGCGTTGGCGTTCATACTACGAACACTGAAGCTTTCTTT. This chain joins TRBV29-1 and TRBJ1-1; no reliable D call. The CDR3 length is 14 residues. The V gene lost 4 bases and the J gene lost 1 base, with 13 bases spanning the gap. The germline CDR1 and CDR2 sequences are SQVTM and ANQGSEA.

This clone was seen a few times. This CDR3 reads CASSYSTGGPYNEQFF. CDR3 DNA sequence: TGTGCCAGCAGTTACTCGACAGGGGGCCCCTACAATGAGCAGTTCTTC. This rearrangement joins TRBV6-6 to TRBJ2-1; 10 bases line up with TRBD1. Unmatched junction bases numbered 1, after V lost 0 bases and J lost 2 bases. CDR1 and CDR2 (germline): MNHNY, SVGAGI (reference sequence). CDR3 length: 16 residues.